The clone carrying this TCR beta chain came up a few times. The V gene's germline CDR1 is SQVTM and CDR2 ANQGSEA. The V segment lost 7 bases and the J segment 5 bases; nucleotides outside the gene matches: 8. The CDR3 has 13 residues. Arm-PCR of CDR3 regions and iRepertoire HTBI primers were the basis on which TCR beta libraries were built. TCRdb reprocessed the multiplex PCR reads with MiXCR, giving one entry per CDR3 protein. The table has around 480,000 distinct CDR3 sequences, 15% to 20% seen once. The record originates from a study of regulatory T cells in long-lasting Graves disease. The time point is: newly diagnosed GD, antithyroid drugs for less than 3 months. There was RNA extracted from PBMCs, and the TCR library was made from it. The same data also contributed to another study, on T cells in Graves' hyperthyroidism and ophthalmopathy. This second study notes: The study used the HTBI primer set for a first-round RT-PCR of the TCR CDR3.

The chain combines TRBV29-1 with TRBJ1-1; 9 nucleotides agree with TRBD1. The input for sequencing was peripheral blood mononuclear cells (PBMCs), taken at new diagnosis, from a patient treated with antithyroid drugs. The receptor comes from a woman in her forties or fifties with Graves disease. The CDR3 nucleotides are TGCAGCGCGTCGGGACAGGGACGGACTGAAGCTTTCTTT. It yields the protein CSASGQGRTEAFF.